Listed below are T cell receptor beta chains from one sample, sequenced in a study of blood T cell repertoires in COVID-19. Assay used: immunoSEQ multiplex PCR; TCRdb lists only in-frame clones, some missing. The table has 80,000 or so clones, around 86% seen once. Sample: peripheral blood. The source is an older man with acute or convalescent COVID-19. Each CDR3 is given with its conserved first and last residue. The D gene is left open where the match is weak. A clone size is listed for some rows: how often the clone was seen (once, few, many), or a class if it is expanded.

clone size: -
D gene: TRBD2
V gene: TRBV30
J gene: TRBJ2-1
CDR3 DNA: TGTGCCTGGAGTCAGAGGGCTAGCGGGAGTGAGCAGTTCTTC
CDR3 protein: CAWSQRASGSEQFF

clone size: -
D gene: TRBD1
V gene: TRBV27
J gene: TRBJ2-7
CDR3 DNA: TGTGCCAGCACCTTATATGGGACAGGTCCCTCCTACGAGCAGTACTTC
CDR3 protein: CASTLYGTGPSYEQYF

clone size: -
D gene: -
V gene: TRBV29-1
J gene: TRBJ1-4
CDR3 DNA: TGCAGCGTGACAGACCCTAGGGGGACTAATGAAAAACTGTTTTTT
CDR3 protein: CSVTDPRGTNEKLFF

clone size: once
D gene: -
V gene: TRBV27
J gene: TRBJ1-6
CDR3 DNA: TGTGCCAGCAGTTTAAACGCTCAGGCACCACCCCTCCACTTT
CDR3 protein: CASSLNAQAPPLHF

clone size: -
D gene: -
V gene: TRBV6-4
J gene: TRBJ2-3
CDR3 DNA: TGTGCCAGCAGTGACTCGTCGGAGCCCACAGATACGCAGTATTTT
CDR3 protein: CASSDSSEPTDTQYF

clone size: -
D gene: TRBD2
V gene: TRBV3-1/TRBV3-2
J gene: TRBJ2-2
CDR3 DNA: TGTGCCAGCAGCCCGACAGCGGGACACACCGGGGAGCTGTTTTTT
CDR3 protein: CASSPTAGHTGELFF

clone size: -
D gene: -
V gene: TRBV24-1
J gene: TRBJ2-3
CDR3 DNA: TGTGCCACCAGTCCCGCGGGCACAGATACGCAGTATTTT
CDR3 protein: CATSPAGTDTQYF

clone size: -
D gene: -
V gene: TRBV7-2
J gene: TRBJ2-2
CDR3 DNA: TGTGCCAGCAGCTTATACCCCGGGACTTTGAACACCGGGGAGCTGTTTTTT
CDR3 protein: CASSLYPGTLNTGELFF

clone size: -
D gene: TRBD2
V gene: TRBV6-5
J gene: TRBJ2-7
CDR3 DNA: TGTGCCAGCAGTTCCTTGACTAGCGGCTACGAGCAGTACTTC
CDR3 protein: CASSSLTSGYEQYF

clone size: once
D gene: TRBD2
V gene: TRBV9
J gene: TRBJ2-1
CDR3 DNA: TGTGCCAGCAGCGTAGAGCGGGAGGGCAGTGAGCAGTTCTTC
CDR3 protein: CASSVEREGSEQFF

clone size: -
D gene: TRBD1
V gene: TRBV11-3
J gene: TRBJ2-1
CDR3 DNA: TGTGCCAGCAGCTCCGGGACAGGAGACCTTGAGCAGTTCTTC
CDR3 protein: CASSSGTGDLEQFF

clone size: -
D gene: -
V gene: TRBV5-1
J gene: TRBJ2-1
CDR3 DNA: TGCGCCAGCAGCCCTGAGAGGGAGCAGTTCTTC
CDR3 protein: CASSPEREQFF

clone size: -
D gene: -
V gene: TRBV21-1
J gene: TRBJ2-5
CDR3 DNA: TGTGCCAGCAGCAAAGCGCTTGGGACTAGCGCGATCCAAGAGACCCAGTACTTC
CDR3 protein: CASSKALGTSAIQETQYF

clone size: once
D gene: -
V gene: TRBV3-1/TRBV3-2
J gene: TRBJ2-7
CDR3 DNA: TGTGCCAGCAGCCAAGGAGGGGGGGGTCTGGGAGAGCAGTACTTC
CDR3 protein: CASSQGGGGLGEQYF

clone size: -
D gene: TRBD2
V gene: TRBV9
J gene: TRBJ2-5
CDR3 DNA: TGTGCCAGCAGCGTAGGAGGACTAGCGGGAGCGGGAGGAGAGACCCAGTACTTC
CDR3 protein: CASSVGGLAGAGGETQYF

clone size: few
D gene: -
V gene: TRBV2
J gene: TRBJ2-1
CDR3 DNA: TGTGCCAGCACGGGGATCTATGAGCAGTTCTTC
CDR3 protein: CASTGIYEQFF

clone size: -
D gene: -
V gene: TRBV7-7
J gene: TRBJ2-6
CDR3 DNA: TGTGCTAGCAGCCCCGCAGGGTCTGGGGCCAACGTCCTGACTTTC
CDR3 protein: CASSPAGSGANVLTF

clone size: -
D gene: TRBD1
V gene: TRBV18
J gene: TRBJ2-5
CDR3 DNA: TGTGCCAGCTCACCGGGACAGAAAGAGACCCAGTACTTC
CDR3 protein: CASSPGQKETQYF

clone size: -
D gene: TRBD1
V gene: TRBV18
J gene: TRBJ1-5
CDR3 DNA: TGTGCCAGCTCACCTGTCGACAGGGCGGTCAATCAGCCCCAGCATTTT
CDR3 protein: CASSPVDRAVNQPQHF

clone size: -
D gene: TRBD1
V gene: TRBV5-1
J gene: TRBJ1-1
CDR3 DNA: TGCGCCAGCAGCCCACAGGGGGCGAGCACTGAAGCTTTCTTT
CDR3 protein: CASSPQGASTEAFF

clone size: -
D gene: TRBD1
V gene: TRBV14
J gene: TRBJ2-5
CDR3 DNA: TGTGCCAGCAGCCAAGTGAAAGCGGCAGGGGGCAGGAAAGAGACCCAGTACTTC
CDR3 protein: CASSQVKAAGGRKETQYF

clone size: -
D gene: -
V gene: TRBV18
J gene: TRBJ1-1
CDR3 DNA: TGTGCCAGCTCTCTGGTATCAGTGAACACTGAAGCTTTCTTT
CDR3 protein: CASSLVSVNTEAFF

clone size: -
D gene: -
V gene: TRBV28
J gene: TRBJ2-7
CDR3 DNA: TGTGCCAGCGCAAGGGGCCCCCACGAGCAGTACTTC
CDR3 protein: CASARGPHEQYF

clone size: -
D gene: -
V gene: TRBV6-6
J gene: TRBJ2-2
CDR3 DNA: TGTGCCAGCAGTTATCGGGAAGGGAACACCGGGGAGCTGTTTTTT
CDR3 protein: CASSYREGNTGELFF

clone size: -
D gene: TRBD1
V gene: TRBV18
J gene: TRBJ1-4
CDR3 DNA: TGTGCCAGCTCACAACAGGGGGCGCCGGAAAAACTGTTTTTT
CDR3 protein: CASSQQGAPEKLFF

clone size: -
D gene: TRBD1
V gene: TRBV19
J gene: TRBJ1-1
CDR3 DNA: TGTGCCAGTAGTATAGGGACAGGGGGCGGAAACACTGAAGCTTTCTTT
CDR3 protein: CASSIGTGGGNTEAFF

clone size: -
D gene: TRBD2
V gene: TRBV3-1/TRBV3-2
J gene: TRBJ2-3
CDR3 DNA: TGTGCCAGCAGCCCCCGTTGGGGGGGTAGCACAGATACGCAGTATTTT
CDR3 protein: CASSPRWGGSTDTQYF

clone size: once
D gene: -
V gene: TRBV7-2
J gene: TRBJ1-3
CDR3 DNA: TGTGCCAGCAGGGCCGGCGGGCCTGGAAACACCATATATTTT
CDR3 protein: CASRAGGPGNTIYF

clone size: -
D gene: TRBD1
V gene: TRBV29-1
J gene: TRBJ2-2
CDR3 DNA: TGCAGCGCTAGACAGGGAAGCACCGGGGAGCTGTTTTTT
CDR3 protein: CSARQGSTGELFF

clone size: -
D gene: TRBD1
V gene: TRBV11-2
J gene: TRBJ1-1
CDR3 DNA: TGTGCCAGCAGCTGGAGGGACAGGGGGAACACTGAAGCTTTCTTT
CDR3 protein: CASSWRDRGNTEAFF

clone size: -
D gene: TRBD2
V gene: TRBV7-8
J gene: TRBJ2-3
CDR3 DNA: TGTGCCAGTACCACCTTCGGGGCGGGAGGCGCAGATACGCAGTATTTT
CDR3 protein: CASTTFGAGGADTQYF

clone size: -
D gene: -
V gene: TRBV5-1
J gene: TRBJ1-6
CDR3 DNA: TGCGCCAGCAGAGCTCAAGACTTAAATTCACCCCTCCACTTT
CDR3 protein: CASRAQDLNSPLHF

clone size: -
D gene: TRBD1
V gene: TRBV11-3
J gene: TRBJ1-4
CDR3 DNA: TGTGCCAGCAGCTTCCCCGACAGGGAGTCGGCGGGTAATGAAAAACTGTTTTTT
CDR3 protein: CASSFPDRESAGNEKLFF

clone size: -
D gene: TRBD1
V gene: TRBV27
J gene: TRBJ2-5
CDR3 DNA: TGTGCCAGCAGTTTTAACAGGGGGCGGTCGGAGACCCAGTACTTC
CDR3 protein: CASSFNRGRSETQYF

clone size: few
D gene: -
V gene: TRBV11-1
J gene: TRBJ1-5
CDR3 DNA: TGTGCCAGCAGCAAAGGGGGTACTCAGCCCCAGCATTTT
CDR3 protein: CASSKGGTQPQHF

clone size: -
D gene: -
V gene: TRBV30
J gene: TRBJ1-1
CDR3 DNA: TGTGCCTGGAGTACGGGGATGAACACTGAAGCTTTCTTT
CDR3 protein: CAWSTGMNTEAFF

clone size: once
D gene: -
V gene: TRBV18
J gene: TRBJ1-1
CDR3 DNA: TGTGCCAGCTCCCTGGGGCAGCAGTACACTGAAGCTTTCTTT
CDR3 protein: CASSLGQQYTEAFF

clone size: -
D gene: TRBD2
V gene: TRBV29-1
J gene: TRBJ2-1
CDR3 DNA: TGCAGCGCCCCCCCCAGCGGGGTCTACAATGAGCAGTTCTTC
CDR3 protein: CSAPPSGVYNEQFF

clone size: -
D gene: TRBD1
V gene: TRBV2
J gene: TRBJ1-5
CDR3 DNA: TGTGCCAGCACCGCGACAGGGGGATATCAGCCCCAGCATTTT
CDR3 protein: CASTATGGYQPQHF

clone size: -
D gene: -
V gene: TRBV25-1
J gene: TRBJ1-2
CDR3 DNA: TGTGCCAGCAGTTTGCCAGGGGCTGGTAACTATGGCTACACCTTC
CDR3 protein: CASSLPGAGNYGYTF

clone size: -
D gene: TRBD2
V gene: TRBV7-3
J gene: TRBJ2-3
CDR3 DNA: TGTGCCAGCAGCTTACCGCTAGCGGGAGCCACAGATACGCAGTATTTT
CDR3 protein: CASSLPLAGATDTQYF

clone size: -
D gene: -
V gene: TRBV12-3/TRBV12-4
J gene: TRBJ1-1
CDR3 DNA: TGTGCCAGCAGTTTTGACGGGGTAGGGGAAGCTTTCTTT
CDR3 protein: CASSFDGVGEAFF

clone size: few
D gene: TRBD1
V gene: TRBV5-1
J gene: TRBJ2-3
CDR3 DNA: TGCGCCAGCAGCTTGCCGACAGGGGGCTCCACAGATACGCAGTATTTT
CDR3 protein: CASSLPTGGSTDTQYF

clone size: few
D gene: TRBD1
V gene: TRBV10-1
J gene: TRBJ1-3
CDR3 DNA: TGCGCCAGCAGTCGAGACCCGGGACAGGGAAACGAAGAAGGTGGAAACACCATATATTTT
CDR3 protein: CASSRDPGQGNEEGGNTIYF

clone size: -
D gene: -
V gene: TRBV19
J gene: TRBJ1-2
CDR3 DNA: TGTGCCAGTAGCATCCGTGGGGAGGATGGCTACACCTTC
CDR3 protein: CASSIRGEDGYTF

clone size: -
D gene: -
V gene: TRBV12-3/TRBV12-4
J gene: TRBJ1-6
CDR3 DNA: TGTGCCAGCAGTCCCTATATCCCTTCACCCCTCCACTTT
CDR3 protein: CASSPYIPSPLHF

clone size: -
D gene: -
V gene: TRBV18
J gene: TRBJ2-3
CDR3 DNA: TGTGCCAGCTCAACTTCAGGGGGGTCAGATACGCAGTATTTT
CDR3 protein: CASSTSGGSDTQYF

clone size: -
D gene: -
V gene: TRBV9
J gene: TRBJ2-3
CDR3 DNA: TGTGCCAGCAGCGTAAATAGCCACACAGATACGCAGTATTTT
CDR3 protein: CASSVNSHTDTQYF

clone size: -
D gene: -
V gene: TRBV6-5
J gene: TRBJ1-4
CDR3 DNA: TGTGCCAGCAGTTACTCAAGCCGTGCAACTAATGAAAAACTGTTTTTT
CDR3 protein: CASSYSSRATNEKLFF

clone size: -
D gene: -
V gene: TRBV6-5
J gene: TRBJ1-1
CDR3 DNA: TGTGCCAGCAGAAATACAGGTCTGAACACTGAAGCTTTCTTT
CDR3 protein: CASRNTGLNTEAFF

clone size: -
D gene: -
V gene: TRBV19
J gene: TRBJ2-2
CDR3 DNA: TGTGCCAGTAGGGACCCCAGGGTAGGGGACACCGGGGAGCTGTTTTTT
CDR3 protein: CASRDPRVGDTGELFF

clone size: -
D gene: TRBD1
V gene: TRBV5-1
J gene: TRBJ1-1
CDR3 DNA: TGCGCCAGCAGCTCCGTAGGGGGCCCAGGCACTGAAGCTTTCTTT
CDR3 protein: CASSSVGGPGTEAFF

clone size: -
D gene: -
V gene: TRBV3-1/TRBV3-2
J gene: TRBJ1-2
CDR3 DNA: TGTGCCAGCAGCCAACAGGGAGGCGCTCCCTATGGCTACACCTTC
CDR3 protein: CASSQQGGAPYGYTF